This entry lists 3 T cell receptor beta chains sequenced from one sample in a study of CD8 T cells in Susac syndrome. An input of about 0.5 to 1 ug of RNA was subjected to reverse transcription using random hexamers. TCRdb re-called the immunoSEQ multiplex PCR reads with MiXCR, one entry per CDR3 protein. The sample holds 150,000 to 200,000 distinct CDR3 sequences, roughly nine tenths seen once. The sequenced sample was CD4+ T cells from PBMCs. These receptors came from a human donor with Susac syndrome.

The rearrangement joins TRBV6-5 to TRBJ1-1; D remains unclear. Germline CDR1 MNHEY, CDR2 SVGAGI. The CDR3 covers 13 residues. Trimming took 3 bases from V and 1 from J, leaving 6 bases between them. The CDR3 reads CASSYGENTEAFF. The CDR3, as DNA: TGTGCCAGCAGTTATGGGGAGAACACTGAAGCTTTCTTT.

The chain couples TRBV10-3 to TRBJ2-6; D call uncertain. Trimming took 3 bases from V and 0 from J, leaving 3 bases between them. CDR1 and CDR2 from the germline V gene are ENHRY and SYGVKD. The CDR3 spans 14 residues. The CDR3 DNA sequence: TGTGCCATCAGTGACGTCTCTGGGGCCAACGTCCTGACTTTC. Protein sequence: CAISDVSGANVLTF.

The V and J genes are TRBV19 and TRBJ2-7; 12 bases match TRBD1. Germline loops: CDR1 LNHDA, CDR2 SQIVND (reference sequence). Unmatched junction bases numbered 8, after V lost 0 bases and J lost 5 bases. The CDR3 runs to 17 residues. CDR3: CASSIEVGQGARNEQYF. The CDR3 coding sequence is TGTGCCAGTAGTATAGAAGTGGGACAGGGGGCGCGGAACGAGCAGTACTTC. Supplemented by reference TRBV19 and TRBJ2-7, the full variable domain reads DGGITQSPKYLFRKEGQNVTLSCEQNLNHDAMYWYRQDPGQGLRLIYYSQIVNDFQKGDIAEGYSVSREKKESFPLTVTSAQKNPTAFYLCASSIEVGQGARNEQYFGPGTRLTVT.